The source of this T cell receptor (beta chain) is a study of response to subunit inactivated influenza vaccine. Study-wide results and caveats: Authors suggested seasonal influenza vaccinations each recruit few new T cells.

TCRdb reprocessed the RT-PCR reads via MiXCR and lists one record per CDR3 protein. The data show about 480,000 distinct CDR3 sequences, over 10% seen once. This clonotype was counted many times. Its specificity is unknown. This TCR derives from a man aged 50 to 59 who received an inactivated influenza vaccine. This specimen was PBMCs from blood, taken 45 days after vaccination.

CDR3 bases: TGTGCCACCTCGCGGGGGGATACGCAGTATTTT. This gives the protein CATSRGDTQYF. The chain combines TRBV24-1 with TRBJ2-3; 7 bases fit TRBD2. Germline CDR1 is KGHDR and CDR2 is SFDVKD. Unmatched junction bases numbered 2, after V lost 9 bases and J lost 6 bases. This CDR3 region has 11 residues.